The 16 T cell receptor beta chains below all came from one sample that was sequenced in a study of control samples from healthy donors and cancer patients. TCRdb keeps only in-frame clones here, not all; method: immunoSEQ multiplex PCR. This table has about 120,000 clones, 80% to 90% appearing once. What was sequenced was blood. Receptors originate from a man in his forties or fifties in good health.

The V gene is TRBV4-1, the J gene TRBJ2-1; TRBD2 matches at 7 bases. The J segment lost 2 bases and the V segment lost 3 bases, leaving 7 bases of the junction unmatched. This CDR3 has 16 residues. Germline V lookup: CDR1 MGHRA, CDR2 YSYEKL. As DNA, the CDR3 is TGCGCCAGCAGCCACCTTAGCGGGTTCGCCTACAATGAGCAGTTCTTC. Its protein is CASSHLSGFAYNEQFF.

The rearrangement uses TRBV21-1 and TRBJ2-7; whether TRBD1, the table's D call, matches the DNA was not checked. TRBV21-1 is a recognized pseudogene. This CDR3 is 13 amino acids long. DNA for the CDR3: TGTGCCAGCAGCAAAGCCAGTCGCTACGAGCAGTACTTC. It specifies CASSKASRYEQYF.

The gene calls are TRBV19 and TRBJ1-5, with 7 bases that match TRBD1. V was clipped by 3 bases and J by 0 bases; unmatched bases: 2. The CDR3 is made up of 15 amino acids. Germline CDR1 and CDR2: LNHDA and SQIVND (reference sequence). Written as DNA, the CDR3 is TGTGCCAGTAGTATTGACAGGGATAGCAATCAGCCCCAGCATTTT. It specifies CASSIDRDSNQPQHF.

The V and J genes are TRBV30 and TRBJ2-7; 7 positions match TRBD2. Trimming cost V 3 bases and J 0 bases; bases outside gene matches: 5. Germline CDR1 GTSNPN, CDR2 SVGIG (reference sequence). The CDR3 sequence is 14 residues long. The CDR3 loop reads CAWRTGGSSYEQYF. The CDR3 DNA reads TGTGCCTGGAGAACGGGGGGAAGCTCCTACGAGCAGTACTTC.

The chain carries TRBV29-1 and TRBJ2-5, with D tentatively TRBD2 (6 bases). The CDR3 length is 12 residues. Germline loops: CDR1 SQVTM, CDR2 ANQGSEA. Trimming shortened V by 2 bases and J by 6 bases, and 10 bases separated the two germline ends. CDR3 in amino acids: CSVEQGGQTQYF. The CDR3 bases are TGCAGCGTTGAACAGGGAGGCCAGACCCAGTACTTC.

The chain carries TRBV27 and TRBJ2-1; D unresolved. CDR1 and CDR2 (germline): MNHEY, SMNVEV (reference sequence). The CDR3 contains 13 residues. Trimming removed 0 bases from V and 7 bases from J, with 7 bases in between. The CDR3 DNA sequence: TGTGCCAGCAGTTTATCATCCGGGAATGAGCAGTTCTTC. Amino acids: CASSLSSGNEQFF.

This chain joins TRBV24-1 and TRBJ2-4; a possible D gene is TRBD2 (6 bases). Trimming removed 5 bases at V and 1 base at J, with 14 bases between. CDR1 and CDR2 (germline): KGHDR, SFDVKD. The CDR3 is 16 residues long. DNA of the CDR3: TGTGCCACCAGTGCTGGAGGGGTCGGGGCCAAAAACATTCAGTACTTC. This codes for CATSAGGVGAKNIQYF.

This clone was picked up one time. CDR3 bases: TGCGCCAGCAGCTTGAAGTCTGGGGCCAACGTCCTGACTTTC. Translation: CASSLKSGANVLTF. This chain connects TRBV5-1 to TRBJ2-6; D not certain. This CDR3 comprises 14 residues. Germline loops: CDR1 SGHRS, CDR2 YFSETQ. Trimming pared 1 base from V and 1 base from J, leaving 3 bases between.

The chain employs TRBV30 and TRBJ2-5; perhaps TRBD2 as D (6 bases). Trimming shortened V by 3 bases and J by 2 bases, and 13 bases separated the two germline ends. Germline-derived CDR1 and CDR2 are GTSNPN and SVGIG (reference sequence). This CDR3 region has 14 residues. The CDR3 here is CAWSPPEGQETQYF. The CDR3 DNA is TGTGCCTGGAGCCCCCCGGAGGGACAAGAGACCCAGTACTTC.

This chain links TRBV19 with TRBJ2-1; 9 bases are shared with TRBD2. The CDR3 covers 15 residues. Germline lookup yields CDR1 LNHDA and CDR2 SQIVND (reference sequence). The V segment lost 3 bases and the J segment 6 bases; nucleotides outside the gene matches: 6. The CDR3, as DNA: TGTGCCAGTAGTATTGGCGGGGGGGCCGTCAATGAGCAGTTCTTC. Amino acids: CASSIGGGAVNEQFF.

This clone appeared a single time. DNA of the CDR3: TGCACCAGCAGCCAAGGGACTAGCGGGGCGGTAAAACAAGAGACCCAGTACTTC. Translation: CTSSQGTSGAVKQETQYF. The chain has TRBV1 and TRBJ2-5; the table's D call TRBD2 went unverified against the DNA. TRBV1 has pseudogene status. The CDR3 is 18 amino acids.

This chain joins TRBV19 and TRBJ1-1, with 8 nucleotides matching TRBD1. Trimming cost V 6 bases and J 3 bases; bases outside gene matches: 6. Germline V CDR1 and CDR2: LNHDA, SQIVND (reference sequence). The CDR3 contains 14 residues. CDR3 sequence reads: CASRTTGGDTEAFF. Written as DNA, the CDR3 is TGTGCCAGTAGGACCACAGGGGGTGACACTGAAGCTTTCTTT.

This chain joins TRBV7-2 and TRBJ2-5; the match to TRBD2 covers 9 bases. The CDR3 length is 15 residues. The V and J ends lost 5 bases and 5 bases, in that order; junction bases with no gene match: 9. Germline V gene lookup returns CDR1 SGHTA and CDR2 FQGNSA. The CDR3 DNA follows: TGTGCCAGCAGCCTAAGTGGACTAGCGCTGGAGACCCAGTACTTC. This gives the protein CASSLSGLALETQYF.

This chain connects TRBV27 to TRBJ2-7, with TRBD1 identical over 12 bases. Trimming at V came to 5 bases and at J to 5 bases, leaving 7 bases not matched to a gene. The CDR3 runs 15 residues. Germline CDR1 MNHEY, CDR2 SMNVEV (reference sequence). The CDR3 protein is CASSTRGQGAHEQYF. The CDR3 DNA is TGTGCCAGCAGTACACGGGGACAGGGGGCTCACGAGCAGTACTTC.

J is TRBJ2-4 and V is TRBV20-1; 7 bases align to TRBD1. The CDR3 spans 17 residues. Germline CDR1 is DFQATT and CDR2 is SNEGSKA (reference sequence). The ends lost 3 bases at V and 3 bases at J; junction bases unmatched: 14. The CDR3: CSASGSQGRGDKNIQYF. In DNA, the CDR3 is TGCAGTGCTAGTGGGTCACAGGGGCGAGGGGACAAAAACATTCAGTACTTC.

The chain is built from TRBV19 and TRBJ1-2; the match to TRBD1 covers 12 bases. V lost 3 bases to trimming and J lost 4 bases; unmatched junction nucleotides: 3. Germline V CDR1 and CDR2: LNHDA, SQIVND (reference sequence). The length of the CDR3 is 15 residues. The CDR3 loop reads CASSMGTGGLYGYTF. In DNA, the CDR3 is TGTGCCAGTAGTATGGGGACAGGGGGCCTCTATGGCTACACCTTC.